This T cell receptor (beta chain) is drawn from a study of T cell responses to AZD1222 COVID-19 vaccine. Study outcomes and limitations: Among the donors, most were white British and more were female, and clonal diversity was possibly underestimated.

TCRdb's table, derived via immunoSEQ multiplex PCR, lists solely in-frame clones and lacks some. The table has about 100,000 clones, roughly nine tenths seen once. Trimming removed 3 bases from V and 0 bases from J, with 8 bases in between. CDR3 length: 14 residues. Germline V lookup: CDR1 MDHEN, CDR2 SYDVKM. Turning to this clone: Its antigen is undetermined.

The chain links TRBV28 to TRBJ1-1; possible D gene TRBD1, 5 bases. The sample here was peripheral blood, taken 28 days after the second AZD1222 dose. The clonotype was recovered from an adult who received the AZD1222 COVID-19 vaccine. CDR3 protein: CASSLDMMNTEAFF. The CDR3 DNA sequence: TGTGCCAGCAGTTTGGACATGATGAACACTGAAGCTTTCTTT.